This TCR beta chain was sequenced during a study of OX40 agonist ivuxolimab in advanced cancers. About the study: It was ivuxolimab, an agonistic anti-OX40 (CD134) antibody, that patients were treated with. Study-wide findings and caveats: CD4+ and CD8+ blood T cells expanded clonally by week 6 at 0.1 to 3.0 mg/kg. CD8+ T cells averaged more expanded clones than CD4+.

Repertoires were generated with immunoSEQ multiplex PCR, while TCRdb's copy carries only in-frame clones and drops some. Among around 100,000 clones listed, less than 95% were seen once. From germline, CDR1 is SQVTM and CDR2 ANQGSEA. The CDR3 totals 11 residues. The ends were cut back, 7 bases at V and 15 bases at J, with 19 bases in the middle. Autoimmune disease history or systemic immunosuppression barred patients. In regard to this clone: Its target is unknown.

The rearrangement joins TRBV29-1 to TRBJ2-1; either TRBD1 or TRBD2 may fit D (5 bases each). The receptor was derived from an adult with an advanced solid tumor such as melanoma, head and neck, liver or kidney cancer. The sample was CD4+ or CD8+ T cells sorted from blood, taken in a trial of the OX40 agonist ivuxolimab. CDR3 amino acids: CSATHGGAWFF. CDR3 sequence (DNA): TGCAGCGCCACCCATGGGGGTGCATGGTTCTTC.